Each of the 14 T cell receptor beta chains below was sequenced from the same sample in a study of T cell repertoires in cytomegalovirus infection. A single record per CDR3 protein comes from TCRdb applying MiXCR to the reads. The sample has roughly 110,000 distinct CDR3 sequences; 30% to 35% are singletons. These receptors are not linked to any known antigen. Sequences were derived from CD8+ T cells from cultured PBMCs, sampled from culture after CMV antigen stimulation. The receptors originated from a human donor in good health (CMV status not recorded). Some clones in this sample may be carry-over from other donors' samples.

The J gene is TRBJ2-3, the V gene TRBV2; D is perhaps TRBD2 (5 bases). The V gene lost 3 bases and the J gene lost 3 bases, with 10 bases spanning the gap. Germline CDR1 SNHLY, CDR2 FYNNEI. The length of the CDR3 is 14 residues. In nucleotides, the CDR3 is TGTGCCAGCAGTGATCTAGCATGGACAGATACGCAGTATTTT. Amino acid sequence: CASSDLAWTDTQYF.

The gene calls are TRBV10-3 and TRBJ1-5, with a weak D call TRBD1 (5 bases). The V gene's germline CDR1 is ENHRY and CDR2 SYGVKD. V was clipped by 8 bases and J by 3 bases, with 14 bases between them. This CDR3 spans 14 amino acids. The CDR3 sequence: CAIGTQDSNQPQHF. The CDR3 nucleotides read TGTGCCATCGGGACCCAGGACTCCAATCAGCCCCAGCATTTT.

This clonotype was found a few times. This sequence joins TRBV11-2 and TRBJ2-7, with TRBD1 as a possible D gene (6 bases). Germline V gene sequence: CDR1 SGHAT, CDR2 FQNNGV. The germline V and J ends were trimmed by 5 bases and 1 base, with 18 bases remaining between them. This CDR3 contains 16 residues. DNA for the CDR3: TGTGCCAGCAGCCACCTACAGGGTCCAAAATCCTACGAGCAGTACTTC. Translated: CASSHLQGPKSYEQYF.

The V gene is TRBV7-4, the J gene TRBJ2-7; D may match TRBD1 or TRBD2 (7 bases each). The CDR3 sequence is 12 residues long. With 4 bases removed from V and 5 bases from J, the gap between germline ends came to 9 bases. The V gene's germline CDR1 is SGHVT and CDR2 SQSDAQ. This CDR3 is CASSSGGDEQYF. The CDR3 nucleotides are TGTGCCAGCAGCTCAGGGGGGGACGAGCAGTACTTC. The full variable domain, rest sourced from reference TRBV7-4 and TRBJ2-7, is GAGVSQSPRYKVAKRGRDVALRCDSISGHVTLYWYRQTLGQGSEVLTYSQSDAQRDKSGRPSGRFSAERPERSVSTLKIQRTEQGDSAVYLCASSSGGDEQYFGPGTRLTVT.

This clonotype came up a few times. The CDR3 nucleotides are TGTGCCAGCAGCTTAGGCTCCCCAGCGGGGCCCCAAGAGACCCAGTACTTC. Translating gives CASSLGSPAGPQETQYF. The chain joins TRBV7-2 to TRBJ2-5; 7 positions match TRBD2. CDR1 is SGHTA and CDR2 is FQGNSA in the germline V gene. J lost 1 base, V lost 1 base, and 9 bases had no gene match. The CDR3 has 17 amino acids.

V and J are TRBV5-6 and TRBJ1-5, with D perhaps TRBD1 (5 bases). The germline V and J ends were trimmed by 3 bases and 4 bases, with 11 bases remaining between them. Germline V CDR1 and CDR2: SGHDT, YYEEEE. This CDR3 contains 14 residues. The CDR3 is CASSSPGLNQPQHF. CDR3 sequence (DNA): TGTGCCAGCAGCTCCCCGGGACTGAATCAGCCCCAGCATTTT.

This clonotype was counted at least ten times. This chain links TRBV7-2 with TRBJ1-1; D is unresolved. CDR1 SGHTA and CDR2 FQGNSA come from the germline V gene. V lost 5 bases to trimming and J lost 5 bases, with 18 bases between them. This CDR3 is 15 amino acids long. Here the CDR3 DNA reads TGTGCCAGCAGCCCTGGCTTGGGGTTCGGAACTGAAGCTTTCTTT. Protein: CASSPGLGFGTEAFF.

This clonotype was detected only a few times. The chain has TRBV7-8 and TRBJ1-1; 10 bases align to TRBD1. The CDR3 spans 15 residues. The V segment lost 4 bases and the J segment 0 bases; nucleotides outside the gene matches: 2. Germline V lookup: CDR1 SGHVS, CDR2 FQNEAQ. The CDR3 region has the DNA TGTGCCAGCAGCTGGGGGACAGGGGTGAACACTGAAGCTTTCTTT. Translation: CASSWGTGVNTEAFF. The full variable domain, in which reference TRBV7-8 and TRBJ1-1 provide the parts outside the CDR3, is GAGVSQSPRYKVAKRGQDVALRCDPISGHVSLFWYQQALGQGPEFLTYFQNEAQLDKSGLPSDRFFAERPEGSVSTLKIQRTQQEDSAVYLCASSWGTGVNTEAFFGQGTRLTVV.

Written as DNA, the CDR3 is TGTGCCAGCAGCTCCTGGGGAGGATCAGGAGATACGCAGTATTTT. Translation gives CASSSWGGSGDTQYF. The chain joins TRBV7-9 to TRBJ2-3; D might be TRBD2 (6 bases). Per germline, CDR1 SEHNR and CDR2 FQNEAQ (reference sequence). CDR3 length equals 15 residues. V lost 4 bases, J lost 5 bases, and 16 bases lay in between.

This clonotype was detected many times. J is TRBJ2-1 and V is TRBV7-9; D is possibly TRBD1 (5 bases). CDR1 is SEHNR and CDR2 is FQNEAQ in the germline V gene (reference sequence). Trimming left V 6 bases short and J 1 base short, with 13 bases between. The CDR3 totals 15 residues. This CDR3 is CASSPSDSSYNEQFF. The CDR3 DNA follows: TGTGCCAGCAGTCCCTCTGACAGTTCCTACAATGAGCAGTTCTTC. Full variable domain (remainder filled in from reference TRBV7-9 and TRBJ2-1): DTGVSQNPRHKITKRGQNVTFRCDPISEHNRLYWYRQTLGQGPEFLTYFQNEAQLEKSRLLSDRFSAERPKGSFSTLEIQRTEQGDSAMYLCASSPSDSSYNEQFFGPGTRLTVL.

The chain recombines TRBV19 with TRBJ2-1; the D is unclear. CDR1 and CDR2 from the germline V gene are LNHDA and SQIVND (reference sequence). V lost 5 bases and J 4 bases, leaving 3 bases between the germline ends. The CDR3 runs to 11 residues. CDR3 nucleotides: TGTGCCAGTAGTTCTTACAATGAGCAGTTCTTC. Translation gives CASSSYNEQFF.

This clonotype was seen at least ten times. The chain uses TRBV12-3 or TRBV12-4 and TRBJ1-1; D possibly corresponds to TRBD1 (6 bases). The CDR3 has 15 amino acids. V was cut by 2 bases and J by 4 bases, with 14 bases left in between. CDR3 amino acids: CASSLPSGGPTEAFF. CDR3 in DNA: TGTGCCAGCAGTTTACCGTCCGGGGGGCCCACTGAAGCTTTCTTT.

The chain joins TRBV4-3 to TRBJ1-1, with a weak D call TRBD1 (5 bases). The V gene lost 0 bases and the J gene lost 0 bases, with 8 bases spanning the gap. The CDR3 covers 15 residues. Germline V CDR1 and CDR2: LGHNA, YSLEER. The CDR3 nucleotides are TGCGCCAGCAGCCAAGATTTCAGGGTGAACACTGAAGCTTTCTTT. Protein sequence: CASSQDFRVNTEAFF.

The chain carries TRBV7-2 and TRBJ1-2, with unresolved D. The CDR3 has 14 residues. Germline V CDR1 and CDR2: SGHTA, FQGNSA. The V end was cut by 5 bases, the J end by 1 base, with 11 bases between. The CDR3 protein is CASSRGLDNYGYTF. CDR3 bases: TGTGCCAGCAGCCGAGGACTGGATAACTATGGCTACACCTTC. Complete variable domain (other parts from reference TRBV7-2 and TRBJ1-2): GAGVSQSPSNKVTEKGKDVELRCDPISGHTALYWYRQSLGQGLEFLIYFQGNSAPDKSGLPSDRFSAERTGGSVSTLTIQRTQQEDSAVYLCASSRGLDNYGYTFGSGTRLTVV.